These 19 T cell receptor beta chains were sequenced from one sample in a study of technical replicates of blood from a handful of donors. Repertoires were generated with immunoSEQ multiplex PCR, while TCRdb's copy carries only in-frame clones and drops some. The sample yields approximately 81,000 clones, more than 80% seen once. The sample comprised PBMCs. The receptors originated from a human donor in good health. Some clones in this sample may be carry-over from other donors' samples.

Comments on this clone: Its ends do not fully match the called genes, so a read error is possible. J is TRBJ1-2 and V is TRBV6-5; TRBD1 matches 8 bases. CDR3 size: 13 residues. Germline-derived CDR1 and CDR2 are MNHEY and SVGAGI. The CDR3: CVSRMDRVRGYTF. In DNA, the CDR3 is TGTGTCAGCAGGATGGACAGGGTCAGGGGCTACACCTTC.

The rearrangement joins TRBV6-1 to TRBJ2-3; TRBD2 matches 8 bases. CDR3 length: 18 residues. The ends lost 4 bases at V and 0 bases at J; junction bases unmatched: 12. Germline lookup yields CDR1 MNHNS and CDR2 SASEGT. This CDR3 reads CASSATTGGGTSTDTQYF. The CDR3 nucleotides read TGTGCCAGCAGTGCTACAACCGGGGGGGGAACAAGCACAGATACGCAGTATTTT.

The rearrangement uses TRBV2 and TRBJ2-5; D gene unclear. Germline V CDR1 and CDR2: SNHLY, FYNNEI. CDR3 size: 13 residues. V was shortened by 10 bases and J by 5 bases, with 17 bases between the two germline ends. CDR3 protein: CATSQNLRETQYF. The CDR3 DNA follows: TGTGCCACCTCGCAGAACTTGAGGGAGACCCAGTACTTC.

The rearrangement joins TRBV7-2 to TRBJ2-5; TRBD2 matches at 9 bases. Germline V gives CDR1 SGHTA, CDR2 FQGNSA. The junction had 8 bases not matched to a gene; V was cut back by 2 bases and J by 4 bases. The CDR3 is 16 amino acids. In DNA form, the CDR3 reads TGTGCCAGCAGCTTATCCCGAGGCGGGAGGGCAGAGACCCAGTACTTC. Protein: CASSLSRGGRAETQYF.

The chain employs TRBV15 and TRBJ1-1, with TRBD1 as a possible D gene (6 bases). CDR3 length equals 15 residues. V lost 0 bases to trimming and J lost 6 bases, with 14 bases between them. Germline V gives CDR1 LNHNV, CDR2 YYDKDF (reference sequence). CDR3 region: CATSRDRGGTAEAFF. In DNA, the CDR3 is TGTGCCACCAGCAGAGATAGGGGGGGCACCGCTGAAGCTTTCTTT.

About this clone itself: Other DNA variants within this sample encode the same CDR3. The V and J genes are TRBV7-2 and TRBJ2-7, with TRBD2 identical over 8 bases. CDR1 and CDR2 from the germline V gene are SGHTA and FQGNSA. V trimming: 1 base; J trimming: 2 bases; junction bases outside the gene matches: 4. This CDR3 spans 15 amino acids. The CDR3 is CASSLVAGGTYEQYF. Here the CDR3 DNA reads TGTGCCAGCAGCTTAGTTGCGGGAGGCACCTACGAGCAGTACTTC. The full variable domain, with the rest looked up from reference TRBV7-2 and TRBJ2-7, is GAGVSQSPSNKVTEKGKDVELRCDPISGHTALYWYRQSLGQGLEFLIYFQGNSAPDKSGLPSDRFSAERTGGSVSTLTIQRTQQEDSAVYLCASSLVAGGTYEQYFGPGTRLTVT.

The chain links TRBV7-9 to TRBJ1-1, with no clear D. This CDR3 has 14 amino acids. The germline CDR1 and CDR2 sequences are SEHNR and FQNEAQ (reference sequence). The V and J ends lost 1 base and 0 bases respectively, with 6 bases between them. The CDR3 reads CASSLVVLNTEAFF. CDR3 nucleotides: TGTGCCAGCAGCTTAGTAGTCTTGAACACTGAAGCTTTCTTT.

The chain employs TRBV29-1 and TRBJ2-7, with 7 bases aligning to TRBD1. CDR3 length: 12 residues. V shed 6 bases and J 4 bases; nucleotides not matched to a gene: 6. Germline lookup yields CDR1 SQVTM and CDR2 ANQGSEA. The CDR3 DNA reads TGCAGCGTGGTGACAGGGAAATACGAGCAGTACTTC. Residues: CSVVTGKYEQYF.

The genes are TRBV5-1 and TRBJ1-4; D is possibly TRBD1 (6 bases). Germline CDR1 SGHRS, CDR2 YFSETQ. The CDR3 is 15 amino acids. The V end was cut by 4 bases, the J end by 2 bases, with 12 bases between. CDR3 DNA: TGCGCCAGCAGCCCATGGGGGGGCACTAATGAAAAACTGTTTTTT. It encodes CASSPWGGTNEKLFF.

The V and J genes are TRBV29-1 and TRBJ2-5; 9 nucleotides line up with TRBD1. The CDR3 totals 14 residues. Germline V gives CDR1 SQVTM, CDR2 ANQGSEA. The V segment lost 2 bases and the J segment 7 bases; nucleotides outside the gene matches: 8. CDR3 DNA sequence: TGCAGCGTTGAACCGGACGACAGGGGGTGGACCCAGTACTTC. This codes for CSVEPDDRGWTQYF.

The CDR3 DNA reads TGTGCCAGCAGCGTAGGACAGGGGTGGGTAGCCGGGGAGCTGTTTTTT. Translation gives CASSVGQGWVAGELFF. The chain recombines TRBV9 with TRBJ2-2; 8 bases fit TRBD1. Germline values: CDR1 SGDLS, CDR2 YYNGEE. The CDR3 is made up of 16 amino acids. The V and J ends lost 0 bases and 6 bases, in that order; junction bases with no gene match: 7.

This clone was observed once. CDR3 sequence: CASSRLAGGRGSTDTQYF. As DNA, the CDR3 is TGTGCCAGCAGCCGACTAGCGGGAGGGAGGGGTAGCACAGATACGCAGTATTTT. This sequence joins TRBV11-1 and TRBJ2-3; 14 nucleotides match TRBD2. V shed 5 bases and J 0 bases; nucleotides not matched to a gene: 7. Germline lookup yields CDR1 SGHAT and CDR2 FQDESV (reference sequence). The CDR3 consists of 18 residues.

This rearrangement joins TRBV4-1 to TRBJ1-1; D unresolved. Germline CDR1 is MGHRA and CDR2 is YSYEKL. With 6 bases removed from V and 1 base from J, the gap between germline ends came to 12 bases. CDR3 length: 14 residues. CDR3 loop: CASRLLTGNTEAFF. In DNA form, the CDR3 reads TGCGCCAGCAGGCTCCTCACTGGGAACACTGAAGCTTTCTTT.

In this sample, this clone turned up a few times. This chain joins TRBV2 and TRBJ1-5; maybe TRBD1 (5 bases). V lost 2 bases to trimming and J lost 5 bases, with 10 bases between them. CDR1 and CDR2 (germline): SNHLY, FYNNEI. The CDR3 totals 14 residues. CDR3 coding DNA: TGTGCCAGCAGTGAATGGGGGGTGGATCAGCCCCAGCATTTT. This gives the protein CASSEWGVDQPQHF.

V gene TRBV6-6 combines with J gene TRBJ1-3; a possible D gene is TRBD1 (6 bases). Germline V CDR1 and CDR2: MNHNY, SVGAGI (reference sequence). The CDR3 is 16 amino acids. V dropped 7 bases and J dropped 0 bases, with 16 bases sitting between them. CDR3 in DNA: TGTGCCAGCACCATAAGGGGGGGGCACTCTGGAAACACCATATATTTT. Protein product: CASTIRGGHSGNTIYF.

This clone was found a few times. V gene TRBV6-1 combines with J gene TRBJ1-6, with D unresolved. Trimming pared 2 bases from V and 8 bases from J, leaving 4 bases between. The germline CDR1 and CDR2 sequences are MNHNS and SASEGT. CDR3 length: 12 amino acids. In DNA form, the CDR3 reads TGTGCCAGCAGTGAATTAGATTCACCCCTCCACTTT. Protein: CASSELDSPLHF.

This clone has only one observation. This chain uses TRBV5-4 with TRBJ2-7; TRBD2 aligns across 7 bases. V gave up 0 bases and J gave up 5 bases; unmatched junction bases: 5. CDR3 length: 14 residues. Germline V CDR1 and CDR2: SGHNT, YYREEE (reference sequence). The CDR3 nucleotides read TGTGCCAGCAGCTTGGAGGGAGGGCCCGACGAGCAGTACTTC. It translates to CASSLEGGPDEQYF.

This chain uses TRBV6-1 with TRBJ1-5; the D gene is possibly TRBD1 (6 bases). From germline, CDR1 is MNHNS and CDR2 SASEGT. Trimming shortened V by 3 bases and J by 15 bases, and 18 bases separated the two germline ends. The CDR3 consists of 13 residues. This CDR3 is CASSDSWDTFLHF. Here the CDR3 DNA reads TGTGCCAGCAGTGATTCATGGGACACCTTTTTGCATTTT.

The rearrangement uses TRBV15 and TRBJ2-3; 10 bases line up with TRBD2. Germline trimming cut 2 bases from V and 1 base from J; bases unmatched to any gene: 3. The length of the CDR3 is 16 residues. Germline lookup yields CDR1 LNHNV and CDR2 YYDKDF (reference sequence). The DNA for the CDR3 is TGTGCCACCAGCAGACGCGGGACTAGCGGCACAGATACGCAGTATTTT. Its protein is CATSRRGTSGTDTQYF.